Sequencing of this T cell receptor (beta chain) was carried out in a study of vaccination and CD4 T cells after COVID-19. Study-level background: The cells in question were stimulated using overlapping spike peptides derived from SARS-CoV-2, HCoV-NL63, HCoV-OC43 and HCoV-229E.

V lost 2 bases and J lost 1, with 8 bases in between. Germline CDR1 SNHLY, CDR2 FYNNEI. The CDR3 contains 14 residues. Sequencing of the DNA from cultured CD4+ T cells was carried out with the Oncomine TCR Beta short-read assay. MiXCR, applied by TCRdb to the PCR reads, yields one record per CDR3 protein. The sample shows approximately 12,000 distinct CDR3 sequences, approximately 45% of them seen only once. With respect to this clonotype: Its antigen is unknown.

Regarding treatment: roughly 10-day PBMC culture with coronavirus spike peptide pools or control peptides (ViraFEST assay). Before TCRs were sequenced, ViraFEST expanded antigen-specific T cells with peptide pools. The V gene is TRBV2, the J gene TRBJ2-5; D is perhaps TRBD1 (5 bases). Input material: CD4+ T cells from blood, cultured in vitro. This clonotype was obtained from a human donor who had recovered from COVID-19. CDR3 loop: CASSEHRGQETQYF. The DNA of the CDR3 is TGTGCCAGCAGTGAACATAGGGGCCAAGAGACCCAGTACTTC.